Listed below are T cell receptor beta chains from one sample, sequenced in a study of monozygotic twins with inflammatory bowel disease. No DNA is given; TCRdb re-called the 5' RACE reads and lists each CDR3 protein once. The data show roughly 100,000 distinct CDR3 sequences, and the top ten clones hold 1.9%. Source material: blood. The receptors here all came from a human donor with ulcerative colitis or Crohn's disease, or a healthy co-twin of an affected twin (not recorded which). Each CDR3 is given with its conserved first and last residue.

V,J,CDR3
TRBV20-1,TRBJ1-4,CSARSTGTANEKLFF
TRBV4-3,TRBJ2-1,CASSLEVAGINNEQFF
TRBV5-1,TRBJ1-1,CASSLGQEFEAFF
TRBV6-5,TRBJ1-5,CASSYSAISNQPQHF
TRBV3-1,TRBJ2-1,CASSQAGTPNEQFF
TRBV3-1,TRBJ2-1,CASSQALLLAGGYNEQFF
TRBV7-8,TRBJ1-3,CASSLRQGVSGNTIYF
TRBV10-3,TRBJ2-5,CAISDREAQYF
TRBV7-2,TRBJ2-7,CASSFQAGGFYEQYF
TRBV18,TRBJ2-1,CASSPGTGGPYNEQFF
TRBV28,TRBJ2-5,CAISTNQGEETQYF
TRBV20-1,TRBJ2-1,CSRRVAGAHNEQFF
TRBV10-3,TRBJ2-7,CAISGAGTLSYEQYF
TRBV6-2/TRBV6-3,TRBJ2-1,CASSYGDPRFF
TRBV7-2,TRBJ2-7,CASSPTSGGYEQYF
TRBV10-2,TRBJ2-7,CASSESLEQYF
TRBV5-6,TRBJ2-7,CASSSGQVHEQYF
TRBV20-1,TRBJ2-7,CSASGTRISYEQYF
TRBV7-2,TRBJ2-2,CASSFLAKGSTGELFF
TRBV4-3,TRBJ2-5,CASSQDRTLRETQYF
TRBV7-6,TRBJ2-6,CASSLASRQGRPTDSGANVLTF
TRBV6-2/TRBV6-3,TRBJ1-5,CASSYAGDFWQPQHF
TRBV20-1,TRBJ2-1,CSAQASGRSWNEQFF